These 29 T cell receptor beta chains came from one sample sequenced in a study of response to subunit inactivated influenza vaccine. MiXCR, applied by TCRdb to the RT-PCR reads, yields one record per CDR3 protein. The sample yields around 480,000 distinct CDR3 sequences, approximately 15% seen once. Sequencing was performed on CD4+ T cells sorted from PBMCs, taken less than 30 months after vaccination. Receptors were obtained from a man aged 50-75 years who received an inactivated influenza vaccine.

This clonotype was picked up many times. V usage is TRBV7-2 and J usage is TRBJ2-7; unclear D gene. This CDR3 spans 11 amino acids. Germline assignment: CDR1 SGHTA and CDR2 FQGNSA. The V gene lost 2 bases and the J gene lost 5 bases, with 4 bases spanning the gap. The CDR3 sequence: CASSLFDEQYF. As DNA, the CDR3 is TGTGCCAGCAGCTTATTCGACGAGCAGTACTTC.

This chain uses TRBV5-1 with TRBJ2-4, with TRBD1 matching 10 bases. CDR3 length: 15 amino acids. V gave up 3 bases and J gave up 6 bases; unmatched junction bases: 6. The germline V gene has CDR1 SGHRS and CDR2 YFSETQ. The CDR3 coding sequence is TGCGCCAGCAGCTCCGGACAGGGGGTAGGAAACATTCAGTACTTC. Translation gives CASSSGQGVGNIQYF.

In DNA, the CDR3 is TGTGCCAGCAGTCCGCCCGGCAGGGGCTACGAGCAGTACTTC. Translating gives CASSPPGRGYEQYF. The chain has TRBV28 and TRBJ2-7, with TRBD1 as a possible D gene (6 bases). V lost 5 bases and J lost 3, with 14 bases in between. The germline V gene encodes CDR1 MDHEN and CDR2 SYDVKM. The CDR3 length is 14 residues.

This clonotype was counted between two and nine times. As DNA, the CDR3 is TGCAGTGCTAGGCCTAGCAGAGAGACCCAGTACTTC. It specifies CSARPSRETQYF. The V call is TRBV20-1, the J call TRBJ2-5; weak D call: TRBD2 (5 bases). This CDR3 region has 12 residues. Deletions cut 3 bases from V and 4 bases from J, with 9 bases between. In germline, CDR1 is DFQATT, CDR2 SNEGSKA (reference sequence).

This clonotype has at least ten counts. The gene calls are TRBV7-2 and TRBJ2-4; 11 bases map to TRBD2. Germline trimming cut 2 bases from V and 7 bases from J; bases unmatched to any gene: 10. This CDR3 has 17 amino acids. Germline assignment: CDR1 SGHTA and CDR2 FQGNSA. The DNA for the CDR3 is TGTGCCAGCAGCTTATTCCTGCCTAGCGGGGGGCGGAACATTCAGTACTTC. This encodes CASSLFLPSGGRNIQYF.

The rearrangement links TRBV9 to TRBJ2-7; TRBD1 matches at 7 bases. Germline values: CDR1 SGDLS, CDR2 YYNGEE. V trimming: 4 bases; J trimming: 0 bases; junction bases outside the gene matches: 4. This CDR3 is 14 amino acids long. The CDR3 loop reads CASSRGQSSYEQYF. The CDR3 DNA reads TGTGCCAGCAGCCGGGGACAGTCCTCCTACGAGCAGTACTTC.

This clonotype was detected only a few times. The chain links TRBV10-2 to TRBJ1-1; D remains ambiguous. Germline assignment: CDR1 WSHSY and CDR2 SAAADI. The CDR3 runs 14 residues. Trimming took 3 bases from V and 13 from J, leaving 21 bases between them. CDR3 sequence (DNA): TGCGCCAGCAGTGAAGGTACAGCCGGAGACTTTGGTTTCTTT. Translated, it gives CASSEGTAGDFGFF.

Many counts were recorded for this clonotype. The DNA for the CDR3 is TGCAGTGCTAGCGCAACCGACAAGGGGGCAGGGCAGTTCTTC. Amino acids: CSASATDKGAGQFF. J is TRBJ2-1 and V is TRBV20-1; the match to TRBD1 covers 7 bases. V shed 3 bases, J shed 12 bases, and the junction held 14 bases outside the gene matches. Germline loops: CDR1 DFQATT, CDR2 SNEGSKA (reference sequence). The CDR3 is made up of 14 amino acids.

This clonotype was counted only a few times. This chain joins TRBV5-1 and TRBJ2-7; no firm D call. CDR1 and CDR2 from the germline V gene are SGHRS and YFSETQ. Trimming stripped 3 bases from V and 7 bases from J, with 23 bases between. The CDR3 extends over 16 amino acids. CDR3 loop: CASSSTLSNLSGEQYF. The DNA for the CDR3 is TGCGCCAGCAGCTCAACCCTTTCGAACCTCAGTGGAGAGCAGTACTTC.

The rearrangement links TRBV10-3 to TRBJ1-1, with D perhaps TRBD1 (5 bases). Trimming took off 2 bases at V and 5 bases at J, with 12 bases between the two ends. Looked up from germline, CDR1 is ENHRY and CDR2 is SYGVKD. The CDR3 is 14 amino acids. The CDR3 DNA reads as TGTGCCATCAGTGAGCAAGGACAAGGGACTGAAGCTTTCTTT. Translated, it gives CAISEQGQGTEAFF.

The rearrangement uses TRBV6-1 and TRBJ1-6, with D unresolved. The V and J ends lost 7 bases and 7 bases respectively, with 14 bases between them. CDR1 is MNHNS and CDR2 is SASEGT in the germline V gene. The CDR3 is 14 residues long. The CDR3 DNA is TGTGCCAGCACCCTTACTGGACGAAATTCACCCCTCCACTTT. Protein: CASTLTGRNSPLHF.

The CDR3 sequence is CSAPRPGTGGYEQYF. The CDR3 nucleotides read TGCAGTGCTCCCCGTCCAGGGACAGGGGGTTACGAGCAGTACTTC. The rearrangement uses TRBV20-1 and TRBJ2-7, with 11 bases lining up with TRBD1. Per germline, CDR1 DFQATT and CDR2 SNEGSKA (reference sequence). This CDR3 is 15 amino acids long. The J segment lost 4 bases and the V segment lost 5 bases, leaving 10 bases of the junction unmatched.

This clonotype was seen more than once but under ten times. This chain links TRBV9 with TRBJ2-1, with D possibly being TRBD2 (5 bases). This CDR3 contains 17 residues. Germline V CDR1 and CDR2: SGDLS, YYNGEE. Between the trimmed V and J ends, which lost 1 base and 1 base, there was a span of 15 bases. The CDR3 nucleotides are TGTGCCAGCAGCGTATCCTCCCGGTGGGAGTCCTACAATGAGCAGTTCTTC. Amino acid sequence: CASSVSSRWESYNEQFF.

This clonotype was picked up many times. The chain couples TRBV30 to TRBJ2-7; D might be TRBD1 or TRBD2, each matching 5 bases. Between the trimmed V and J ends, which lost 2 bases and 5 bases, there was a span of 19 bases. The length of the CDR3 is 15 residues. Germline assignment: CDR1 GTSNPN and CDR2 SVGIG (reference sequence). The CDR3 here is CAWSPRDVYRHEQYF. CDR3 in DNA: TGTGCCTGGAGTCCCCGGGACGTTTACCGACACGAGCAGTACTTC.

This clonotype turned up a few times. The chain joins TRBV29-1 to TRBJ2-3; 11 positions match TRBD2. This CDR3 has 12 residues. The germline gives CDR1 SQVTM, CDR2 ANQGSEA. The V and J ends lost 6 bases and 5 bases, in that order; junction bases with no gene match: 1. The CDR3 DNA reads as TGCAGCGTAGGACTAGCGGGAGATACGCAGTATTTT. This gives the protein CSVGLAGDTQYF.

This clonotype was detected many times. This rearrangement joins TRBV24-1 to TRBJ2-3; the D gene is possibly TRBD2 (6 bases). V gave up 8 bases and J gave up 3 bases, with 14 bases separating them. CDR1 and CDR2 from the germline V gene are KGHDR and SFDVKD. This CDR3 is 14 amino acids long. CDR3 DNA sequence: TGTGCCACCACCCCCGGGGGATGGACAGATACGCAGTATTTT. Translated, it gives CATTPGGWTDTQYF.

This clonotype was found a few times. This chain links TRBV18 with TRBJ1-4; 7 bases match TRBD1. This CDR3 is 16 amino acids long. CDR1 KGHSH and CDR2 LQKENI come from the germline V gene. V dropped 4 bases and J dropped 5; count of bases not matched to a gene: 10. CDR3 sequence (DNA): TGTGCCAGCTCACTCCATCCCCTGGGACAGAATGAAAAACTGTTTTTT. This encodes CASSLHPLGQNEKLFF. The whole variable domain, remainder taken from reference TRBV18 and TRBJ1-4, is NAGVMQNPRHLVRRRGQEARLRCSPMKGHSHVYWYRQLPEEGLKFMVYLQKENIIDESGMPKERFSAEFPKEGPSILRIQQVVRGDSAAYFCASSLHPLGQNEKLFFGSGTQLSVL.

The V and J genes are TRBV24-1 and TRBJ2-1, with 8 bases matching TRBD2. Germline V gene data show CDR1 as KGHDR and CDR2 as SFDVKD. The ends lost 9 bases at V and 7 bases at J; junction bases unmatched: 13. CDR3 length: 15 residues. The CDR3 bases are TGTGCCACCGCAGGACCACAGGGCGGGGGGAATGAGCAGTTCTTC. It codes for CATAGPQGGGNEQFF.

This clonotype was recorded a few times. The chain has TRBV20-1 and TRBJ2-1; 8 bases fit TRBD1. Germline assignment: CDR1 DFQATT and CDR2 SNEGSKA (reference sequence). The CDR3 is 13 amino acids. V lost 5 bases and J lost 5; bases outside the gene matches: 5. This CDR3 reads CSAPGQVNNEQFF. The CDR3 nucleotides are TGCAGTGCTCCGGGACAGGTTAACAATGAGCAGTTCTTC.

This clonotype showed up many times. V and J are TRBV5-1 and TRBJ2-1; a possible D gene is TRBD1 (5 bases). The V end was cut by 0 bases, the J end by 9 bases, with 10 bases between. Germline V lookup: CDR1 SGHRS, CDR2 YFSETQ. The CDR3 runs 13 residues. CDR3 bases: TGCGCCAGCAGCTTGGGGCAGGGCGGTGAGCAGTTCTTC. It encodes CASSLGQGGEQFF.

The chain has TRBV6-1 and TRBJ1-5; 7 bases agree with TRBD1. The CDR3 runs 15 residues. V shed 6 bases and J 0 bases; nucleotides not matched to a gene: 5. The germline V gene encodes CDR1 MNHNS and CDR2 SASEGT. DNA of the CDR3: TGTGCCAGCAGGGTAGGGACAGCTAGCAATCAGCCCCAGCATTTT. This translates into CASRVGTASNQPQHF.

This clonotype occurred a few times. The chain links TRBV7-3 to TRBJ2-1, with 10 bases aligning to TRBD2. The CDR3 is made up of 15 amino acids. J was trimmed by 9 bases and V by 5 bases; bases with no gene match: 10. Germline loops: CDR1 SGHTA, CDR2 FQGTGA. Here the CDR3 reads CASSTLAGGNGEQFF. CDR3 coding DNA: TGTGCCAGCAGCACCTTAGCGGGAGGCAACGGTGAGCAGTTCTTC. Supplemented by reference TRBV7-3 and TRBJ2-1, the full variable domain reads GAGVSQTPSNKVTEKGKYVELRCDPISGHTALYWYRQSLGQGPEFLIYFQGTGAADDSGLPNDRFFAVRPEGSVSTLKIQRTERGDSAVYLCASSTLAGGNGEQFFGPGTRLTVL.

This clonotype has ten or more counts. The V and J genes are TRBV20-1 and TRBJ1-4; D is perhaps TRBD1 (5 bases). The CDR3 covers 13 residues. V was clipped by 5 bases and J by 7 bases, with 14 bases between them. The germline CDR1 and CDR2 sequences are DFQATT and SNEGSKA (reference sequence). The CDR3 reads CSAAGGASEKLFF. DNA of the CDR3: TGCAGTGCTGCAGGAGGGGCGAGTGAAAAACTGTTTTTT.

V usage is TRBV28 and J usage is TRBJ2-7; perhaps TRBD2 as D (5 bases). The V gene lost 7 bases and the J gene lost 2 bases, with 9 bases spanning the gap. This CDR3 contains 12 residues. Germline V lookup: CDR1 MDHEN, CDR2 SYDVKM. CDR3 DNA: TGTGCCAGCACCGGACTCCCCTACGAGCAGTACTTC. It codes for CASTGLPYEQYF.

The sample holds a few counts of this clonotype. The chain couples TRBV5-1 to TRBJ2-1, with 8 bases fitting TRBD2. The CDR3 length is 16 residues. Unmatched junction bases numbered 4, after V lost 0 bases and J lost 2 bases. Germline loops: CDR1 SGHRS, CDR2 YFSETQ. CDR3 bases: TGCGCCAGCAGCTTGGCCACCGGGGGGGCCTACAATGAGCAGTTCTTC. Encoded protein: CASSLATGGAYNEQFF.

V gene TRBV7-9 combines with J gene TRBJ2-2; 8 nucleotides align to TRBD2. V lost 5 bases to trimming and J lost 5 bases; unmatched junction nucleotides: 7. Germline lookup yields CDR1 SEHNR and CDR2 FQNEAQ (reference sequence). This CDR3 region has 15 residues. The CDR3 nucleotides read TGTGCCAGCAGCCACGGACTAGCCGGAACCGGGGAGCTGTTTTTT. Translated, it gives CASSHGLAGTGELFF. The full variable domain, completed using reference TRBV7-9 and TRBJ2-2, is DTGVSQNPRHKITKRGQNVTFRCDPISEHNRLYWYRQTLGQGPEFLTYFQNEAQLEKSRLLSDRFSAERPKGSFSTLEIQRTEQGDSAMYLCASSHGLAGTGELFFGEGSRLTVL.

V usage is TRBV11-1 and J usage is TRBJ2-2, with 15 bases fitting TRBD2. The CDR3 length is 16 residues. The junction had 3 bases not matched to a gene; V was cut back by 6 bases and J by 4 bases. CDR1 is SGHAT and CDR2 is FQDESV in the germline V gene (reference sequence). The CDR3 reads CASRRTSGRATGELFF. The CDR3, as DNA: TGTGCCAGCAGACGGACTAGCGGGAGGGCCACCGGGGAGCTGTTTTTT.

The J gene is TRBJ2-1, the V gene TRBV4-1; D is tentatively TRBD1 or TRBD2 (5 bases each). V was clipped by 0 bases and J by 12 bases, with 12 bases between them. The CDR3 runs to 13 residues. Germline V gene lookup returns CDR1 MGHRA and CDR2 YSYEKL. CDR3 loop: CASSQERGALQFF. CDR3 coding DNA: TGCGCCAGCAGCCAAGAGAGGGGAGCGTTGCAGTTCTTC.

This clonotype showed up just once. This chain uses TRBV15 with TRBJ2-1; 8 bases are shared with TRBD2. Germline trimming cut 1 base from V and 3 bases from J; bases unmatched to any gene: 2. The CDR3 is 15 amino acids. The germline V gene has CDR1 LNHNV and CDR2 YYDKDF (reference sequence). The chain's CDR3 is CATSRGLARYNEQFF. CDR3 nucleotide sequence: TGTGCCACCAGCAGAGGACTAGCGCGCTACAATGAGCAGTTCTTC.